This passage covers 5 T cell receptor beta chains from one sample sequenced in a study of lymphopenia after photon versus proton radiotherapy (dated by TCRdb to the late 2010s). The library was produced with the immunoSEQ multiplex PCR assay. Not all clones reach the TCRdb copy of this immuneACCESS table, which keeps in-frame sequences only. Checked studies attribute under half of the gap to unresolved V genes and leave the rest unexplained. Across this sample there are several thousand clones, with 81% seen only once. In total, the top ten clones hold 40% to 60% of the sample. This specimen was peripheral blood, taken from a patient treated with photon-based radiotherapy. The origin of the receptors is a man aged 25 to 40 with gastric cancer.

This sequence joins TRBV11-3 and TRBJ2-5; no clear D gene. Trimming removed 0 bases at V and 4 bases at J, with 15 bases between. The CDR3 has 16 residues. Germline assignment: CDR1 SGHNT and CDR2 YENEEA. The CDR3 DNA sequence: TGTGCCAGCAGCTTAGATCCGGTTCAGAGACTAGAGACCCAGTACTTC. Its translation is CASSLDPVQRLETQYF.

This rearrangement joins TRBV10-1 to TRBJ1-1; 8 bases agree with TRBD1. The junction had 9 bases not matched to a gene; V was cut back by 6 bases and J by 0 bases. Germline CDR1 and CDR2: WNHNN and SYGVQD (reference sequence). The CDR3 length is 16 residues. The CDR3 DNA reads TGCGCCAGCAGCCCGACAGGGGCCCAACTGAACACTGAAGCTTTCTTT. Its protein is CASSPTGAQLNTEAFF.

The genes are TRBV5-1 and TRBJ2-7, with 8 bases fitting TRBD1. The trim removed 0 bases at V and 2 bases at J, leaving 4 bases unmatched. Germline assignment: CDR1 SGHRS and CDR2 YFSETQ. There are 15 residues in the CDR3. In DNA form, the CDR3 reads TGCGCCAGCAGCTTGGCGCAGGGGGCAACCTACGAGCAGTACTTC. Translating it yields CASSLAQGATYEQYF.

This rearrangement joins TRBV19 to TRBJ2-5; 9 bases agree with TRBD1. The last part of the DNA fits TRBJ2-7 better; the J call may be wrong. The CDR3 spans 17 residues. Per the germline V gene, CDR1 is LNHDA and CDR2 is SQIVND (reference sequence). The CDR3 DNA follows: TGTGCCAGTAGCTTGTCTTATGTGGGACAGGGATCCTACGAGCAGTACTTC. Amino acids: CASSLSYVGQGSYEQYF.

The V gene is TRBV5-1, the J gene TRBJ1-2, with 10 bases that match TRBD1. The V segment lost 2 bases and the J segment 6 bases; nucleotides outside the gene matches: 4. The CDR3 runs to 14 residues. In germline, CDR1 is SGHRS, CDR2 YFSETQ. Here the CDR3 DNA reads TGCGCCAGCAGCTTCCGGGACAGGGGAGATGGCTACACCTTC. As protein: CASSFRDRGDGYTF. Looking up the rest from reference TRBV5-1 and TRBJ1-2 gives the full variable domain: KAGVTQTPRYLIKTRGQQVTLSCSPISGHRSVSWYQQTPGQGLQFLFEYFSETQRNKGNFPGRFSGRQFSNSRSEMNVSTLELGDSALYLCASSFRDRGDGYTFGSGTRLTVV.